This T cell receptor beta chain was recorded in a study of identical twins. Germline assignment: CDR1 SGHAT and CDR2 FQNNGV. CDR3 length: 15 amino acids. Trimming cost V 5 bases and J 9 bases, with 17 bases left between them. In its sample, this clonotype was seen a few times. Its antigen is unidentified. Study-level findings and limits: Models underestimated out-of-frame TCR alpha sharing in monozygotic twins.

One entry per CDR3 protein results from TCRdb running MiXCR on the 5' RACE reads. The table shows some 300,000 distinct CDR3 sequences, with roughly an eighth occurring only once. The data were also submitted as part of a second study, on yellow fever vaccine responses in identical twins.

This chain connects TRBV11-2 to TRBJ1-6, with TRBD1 as a possible D gene (6 bases). This clonotype was sampled from a young woman in good health. Sequencing was performed on CD8+ T cells sorted from blood. CDR3 nucleotide sequence: TGTGCCAGCAGCCCCCCCACAGGGAGTACTTCACCCCTCCACTTT. Its translation is CASSPPTGSTSPLHF.